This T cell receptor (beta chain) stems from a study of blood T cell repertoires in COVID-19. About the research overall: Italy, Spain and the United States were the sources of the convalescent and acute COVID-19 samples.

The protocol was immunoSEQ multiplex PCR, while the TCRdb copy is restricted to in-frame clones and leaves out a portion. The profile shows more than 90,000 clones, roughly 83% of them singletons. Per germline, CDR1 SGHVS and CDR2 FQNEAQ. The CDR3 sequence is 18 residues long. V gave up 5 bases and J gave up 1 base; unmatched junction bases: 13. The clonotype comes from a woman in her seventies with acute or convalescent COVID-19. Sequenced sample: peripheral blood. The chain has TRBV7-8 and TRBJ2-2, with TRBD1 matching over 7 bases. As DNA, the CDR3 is TGTGCCAGCAGCCCTTGGACAGGAACGATTCGGAACACCGGGGAGCTGTTTTTT. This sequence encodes CASSPWTGTIRNTGELFF. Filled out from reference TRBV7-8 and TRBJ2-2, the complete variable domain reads GAGVSQSPRYKVAKRGQDVALRCDPISGHVSLFWYQQALGQGPEFLTYFQNEAQLDKSGLPSDRFFAERPEGSVSTLKIQRTQQEDSAVYLCASSPWTGTIRNTGELFFGEGSRLTVL.